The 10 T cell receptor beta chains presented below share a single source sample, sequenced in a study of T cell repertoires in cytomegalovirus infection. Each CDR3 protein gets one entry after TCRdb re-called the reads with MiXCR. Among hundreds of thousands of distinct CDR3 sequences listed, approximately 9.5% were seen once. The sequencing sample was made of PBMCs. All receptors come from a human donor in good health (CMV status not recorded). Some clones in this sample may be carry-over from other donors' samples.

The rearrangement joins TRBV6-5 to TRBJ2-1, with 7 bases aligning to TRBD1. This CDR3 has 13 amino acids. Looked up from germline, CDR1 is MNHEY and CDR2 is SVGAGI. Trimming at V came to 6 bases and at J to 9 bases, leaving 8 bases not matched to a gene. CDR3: CASRGTATGEQFF. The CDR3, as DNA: TGTGCCAGCAGGGGGACAGCCACGGGTGAGCAGTTCTTC.

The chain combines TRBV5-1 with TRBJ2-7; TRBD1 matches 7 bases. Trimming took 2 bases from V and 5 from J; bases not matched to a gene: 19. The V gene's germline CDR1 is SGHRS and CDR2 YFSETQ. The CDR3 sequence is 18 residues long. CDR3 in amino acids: CASSLEQGKFFDSDEQYF. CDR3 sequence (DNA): TGCGCCAGCAGCTTAGAACAGGGGAAGTTTTTCGACTCGGACGAGCAGTACTTC.

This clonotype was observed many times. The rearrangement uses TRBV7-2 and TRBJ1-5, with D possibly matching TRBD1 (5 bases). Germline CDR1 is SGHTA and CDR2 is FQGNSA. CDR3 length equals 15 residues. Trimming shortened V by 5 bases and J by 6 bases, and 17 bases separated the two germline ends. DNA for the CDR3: TGTGCCAGCAGCCAAAAACGGGGGAGGGCTCAGCCCCAGCATTTT. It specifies CASSQKRGRAQPQHF.

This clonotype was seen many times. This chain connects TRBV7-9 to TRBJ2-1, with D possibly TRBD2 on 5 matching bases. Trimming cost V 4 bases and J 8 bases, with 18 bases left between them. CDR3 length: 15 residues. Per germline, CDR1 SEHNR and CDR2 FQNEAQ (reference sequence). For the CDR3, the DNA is TGTGCCAGCAGCTCCGAGGGATCGGGGTTCGATGAGCAGTTCTTC. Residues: CASSSEGSGFDEQFF.

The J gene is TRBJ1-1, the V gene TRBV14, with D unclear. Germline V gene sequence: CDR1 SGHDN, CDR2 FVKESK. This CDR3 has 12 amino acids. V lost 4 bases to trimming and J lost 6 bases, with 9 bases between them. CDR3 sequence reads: CASSPLRAEAFF. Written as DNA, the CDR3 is TGTGCCAGCAGCCCGCTCCGGGCTGAAGCTTTCTTT.

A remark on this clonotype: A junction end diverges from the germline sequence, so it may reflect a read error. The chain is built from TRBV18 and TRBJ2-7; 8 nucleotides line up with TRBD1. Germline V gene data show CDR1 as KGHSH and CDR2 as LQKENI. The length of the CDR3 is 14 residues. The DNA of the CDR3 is TGTACCAGCTCACTCGGACAGGGAACCTACGAGCAGTACTTC. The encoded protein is CTSSLGQGTYEQYF. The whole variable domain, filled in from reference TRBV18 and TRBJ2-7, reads NAGVMQNPRHLVRRRGQEARLRCSPMKGHSHVYWYRQLPEEGLKFMVYLQKENIIDESGMPKERFSAEFPKEGPSILRIQQVVRGDSAAYFCTSSLGQGTYEQYFGPGTRLTVT.

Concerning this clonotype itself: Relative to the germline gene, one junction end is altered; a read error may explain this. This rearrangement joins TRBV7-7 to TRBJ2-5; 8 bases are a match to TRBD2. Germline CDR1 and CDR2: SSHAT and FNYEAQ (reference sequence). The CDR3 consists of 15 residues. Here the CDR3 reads CASSLAGSFQETQYF. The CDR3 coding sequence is TGTGCCAGCAGCCTAGCGGGCTCCTTCCAAGAGACCCAGTACTTC. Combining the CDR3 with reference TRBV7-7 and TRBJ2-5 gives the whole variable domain GAGVSQSPRYKVTKRGQDVTLRCDPISSHATLYWYQQALGQGPEFLTYFNYEAQPDKSGLPSDRFSAERPEGSISTLTIQRTEQRDSAMYRCASSLAGSFQETQYFGPGTRLLVL.

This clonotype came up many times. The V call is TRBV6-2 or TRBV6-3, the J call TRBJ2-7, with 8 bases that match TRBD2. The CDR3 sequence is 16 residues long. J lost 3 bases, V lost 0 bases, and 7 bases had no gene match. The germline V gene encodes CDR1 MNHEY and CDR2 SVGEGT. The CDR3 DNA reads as TGTGCCAGCAGTTACTCTTCGGGGGGGGTCGACTACGAGCAGTACTTC. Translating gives CASSYSSGGVDYEQYF.

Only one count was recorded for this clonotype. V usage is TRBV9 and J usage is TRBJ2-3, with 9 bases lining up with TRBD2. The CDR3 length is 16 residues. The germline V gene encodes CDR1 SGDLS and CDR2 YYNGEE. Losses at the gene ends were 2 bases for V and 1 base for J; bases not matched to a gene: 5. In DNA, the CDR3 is TGTGCCAGCAGCGTGTATAGCGGGGGTCGCACAGATACGCAGTATTTT. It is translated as CASSVYSGGRTDTQYF.

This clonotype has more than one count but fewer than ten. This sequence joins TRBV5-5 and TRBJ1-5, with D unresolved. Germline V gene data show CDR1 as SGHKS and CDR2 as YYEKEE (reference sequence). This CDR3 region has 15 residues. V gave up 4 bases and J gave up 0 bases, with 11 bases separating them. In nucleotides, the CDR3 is TGTGCCAGCAGCCGGGTGGCGGGTAGCAATCAGCCCCAGCATTTT. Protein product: CASSRVAGSNQPQHF.